This is a list of T cell receptor beta chains from one sample in a study of T cells after yellow fever vaccination. TCRdb used MiXCR to reprocess the 5' RACE reads, holding one entry per CDR3 protein. The sample records around 300,000 distinct CDR3 sequences, approximately 4.3% being singletons. The sequenced sample was PBMCs, obtained 15 days after the yellow fever booster vaccination. These receptors were taken from a man aged 18 to 29 who received the YFV17D yellow fever vaccine. Each CDR3 is given with its conserved first and last residue. D genes are given only for firm matches. Only part of the rows carry a size: once, few, many, or a class if the clone is expanded.

TRBV12-3/TRBV12-4	NA	13	many	TRBJ2-1	CASSRWDLYEQFF	TGTGCCAGCAGCCGTTGGGATCTCTATGAGCAGTTCTTC
TRBV20-1	NA	14	many	TRBJ2-5	CSASDSGKKETQYF	TGCAGTGCTAGCGATAGCGGCAAAAAAGAGACCCAGTACTTC
TRBV11-2	NA	17	many	TRBJ2-5	CASSLGQVEVGEETQYF	TGTGCCAGCAGCTTGGGGCAGGTGGAGGTCGGGGAAGAGACCCAGTACTTC
TRBV18	TRBD1	16	NA	TRBJ1-2	CASSPDTGGRGYGYTF	TGTGCCAGCTCACCCGACACAGGGGGTAGGGGCTATGGCTACACCTTC
TRBV4-3	NA	12	many	TRBJ1-2	CASSRRSGGYTF	TGCGCCAGCAGCCGCCGATCTGGAGGCTACACCTTC
TRBV29-1	TRBD1	15	many	TRBJ2-1	CSVEGGDREDNEQFF	TGCAGCGTTGAAGGGGGGGACAGGGAAGACAATGAGCAGTTCTTC
TRBV6-2/TRBV6-3	NA	15	few	TRBJ2-3	CASSYTRGSTDTQYF	TGTGCCAGCAGTTACACGCGGGGTAGCACAGATACGCAGTATTTT
TRBV7-6	NA	12	NA	TRBJ1-1	CASSYISTEAFF	TGTGCCAGCAGTTATATCTCCACTGAAGCTTTCTTT
TRBV12-3/TRBV12-4	NA	13	many	TRBJ1-1	CASSWGRATEAFF	TGTGCCAGCAGTTGGGGCAGGGCCACTGAAGCTTTCTTT
TRBV7-8	NA	18	many	TRBJ2-2	CASSLNPGQASDTGELFF	TGTGCCAGCAGCTTAAATCCAGGGCAGGCGTCGGACACCGGGGAGCTGTTTTTT
TRBV12-3/TRBV12-4	TRBD2	17	NA	TRBJ2-3	CASSREGLGPLGDTQYF	TGTGCCAGCAGCCGCGAGGGACTAGGGCCTTTAGGAGATACGCAGTATTTT
TRBV20-1	TRBD2	15	NA	TRBJ2-1	CSASHTSGRVGEQFF	TGCAGTGCTTCTCACACTAGCGGACGCGTGGGTGAGCAGTTCTTC
TRBV20-1	NA	15	many	TRBJ2-5	CSARNPLHGVETQYF	TGCAGTGCTAGAAACCCCCTCCATGGGGTGGAGACCCAGTACTTC
TRBV5-6	NA	14	many	TRBJ2-4	CASRRKGSKNIQYF	TGTGCCAGCAGGCGGAAGGGTTCCAAAAACATTCAGTACTTC
TRBV3-1	TRBD1	18	few	TRBJ2-1	CASSLSLRTGGSRDEQFF	TGTGCCAGCAGCCTCTCTCTCAGGACAGGGGGGAGTAGGGATGAGCAGTTCTTC
TRBV7-9	TRBD1	18	NA	TRBJ1-2	CASSPRSRDRPLYYGYTF	TGTGCCAGCAGCCCTCGGTCCCGGGACAGACCCTTATACTATGGCTACACCTTC
TRBV6-5	NA	10	many	TRBJ1-2	CAAGNYGYTF	TGTGCCGCGGGCAACTATGGCTACACCTTC
TRBV29-1	NA	15	many	TRBJ1-4	CSAKIGISANEKLFF	TGCAGCGCCAAAATCGGGATTAGCGCTAATGAAAAACTGTTTTTT
TRBV7-2	NA	15	few	TRBJ2-7	CASSSGGPLPYEQYF	TGTGCCAGCAGCTCCGGGGGGCCCCTCCCCTACGAGCAGTACTTC
TRBV7-8	NA	16	NA	TRBJ2-6	CASSLAGTFGANVLTF	TGTGCCAGCAGCTTAGCGGGGACTTTTGGGGCCAACGTCCTGACTTTC
TRBV20-1	TRBD1	14	NA	TRBJ2-1	CSAGAQGPYNEQFF	TGCAGTGCTGGGGCACAGGGGCCGTACAATGAGCAGTTCTTC
TRBV9	NA	14	few	TRBJ2-7	CASSASRVQDEQYF	TGTGCCAGCAGCGCCTCCAGGGTACAAGACGAGCAGTACTTC
TRBV5-1	NA	14	many	TRBJ2-1	CASSLDSGYNEQFF	TGCGCCAGCAGCCTAGACAGTGGCTACAATGAGCAGTTCTTC